The 16 T cell receptor beta chains below come from one sample, sequenced in a study of T cells in tuberculosis. As for time point: new active TB diagnosis, blood taken before or within 7 days of starting treatment. Libraries were prepared by immunoSEQ multiplex PCR; TCRdb keeps only in-frame clonotypes and omits some of them. The table has 30,000 to 40,000 clones, around 90% seen once. Sequenced material: PBMCs, taken at tuberculosis diagnosis. The receptor source for this set is an adult with tuberculosis.

J is TRBJ1-5 and V is TRBV19, with D tentatively TRBD1 (5 bases). The CDR3 runs to 12 residues. V was cut by 4 bases and J by 8 bases, with 9 bases left in between. Germline values: CDR1 LNHDA, CDR2 SQIVND (reference sequence). In DNA form, the CDR3 reads TGTGCCAGTAGTAGAACAGGAGAGCCCCAGCATTTT. Translated, it gives CASSRTGEPQHF.

Written as DNA, the CDR3 is TGTGCCACATCCACTAGCGTGGAGACCCAGTACTTC. Its translation is CATSTSVETQYF. The chain is built from TRBV2 and TRBJ2-5; 7 bases are a match to TRBD2. J lost 5 bases, V lost 10 bases, and 7 bases had no gene match. The CDR3 spans 12 residues. Germline-derived CDR1 and CDR2 are SNHLY and FYNNEI.

The J gene is TRBJ2-3, the V gene TRBV4-3; 8 positions match TRBD2. The trim removed 3 bases at V and 6 bases at J, leaving 5 bases unmatched. The CDR3 loop spans 14 amino acids. Germline CDR1 reads LGHNA; CDR2 reads YSLEER. The CDR3 reads CASSQTGLVDTQYF. CDR3 in DNA: TGCGCCAGCAGCCAGACGGGACTAGTGGATACGCAGTATTTT.

The chain has TRBV13 and TRBJ2-1, with D possibly matching TRBD2 (5 bases). Between the trimmed V and J ends, which lost 5 bases and 12 bases, there was a span of 14 bases. Germline loops: CDR1 PRHDT, CDR2 FYEKMQ (reference sequence). CDR3 size: 12 residues. The DNA of the CDR3 is TGTGCCAGCAGCAAACTCGGGGTTGGGCAGTTCTTC. This codes for CASSKLGVGQFF.

The J gene is TRBJ1-6, the V gene TRBV5-4; 8 nucleotides match TRBD1. The germline CDR1 and CDR2 sequences are SGHNT and YYREEE (reference sequence). This CDR3 region has 16 residues. V gave up 2 bases and J gave up 7 bases; unmatched junction bases: 8. CDR3 protein: CASSFAGGASNSPLHF. The CDR3 region has the DNA TGTGCCAGCAGCTTCGCAGGGGGCGCGTCGAATTCACCCCTCCACTTT.

The chain is built from TRBV7-2 and TRBJ1-6, with D unresolved. This CDR3 has 13 amino acids. Trimming removed 5 bases at V and 14 bases at J, with 16 bases between. The V gene's germline CDR1 is SGHTA and CDR2 FQGNSA. The CDR3, as DNA: TGTGCCAGCAGCAGCTTCGTCTTCTACGCCCTCCACTTT. Protein: CASSSFVFYALHF.

CDR3 nucleotide sequence: TGCAGCGTTGAGGGACAGCGCTATGGCTACACCTTC. This gives the protein CSVEGQRYGYTF. This chain links TRBV29-1 with TRBJ1-2; 7 bases fit TRBD1. CDR1 and CDR2 from the germline V gene are SQVTM and ANQGSEA. The CDR3 has 12 residues. The ends lost 3 bases at V and 4 bases at J; junction bases unmatched: 2. Based on the CDR3 plus reference TRBV29-1 and TRBJ1-2, the full variable domain is SAVISQKPSRDICQRGTSLTIQCQVDSQVTMMFWYRQQPGQSLTLIATANQGSEATYESGFVIDKFPISRPNLTFSTLTVSNMSPEDSSIYLCSVEGQRYGYTFGSGTRLTVV.

This clone was counted between two and nine times. The V gene is TRBV14, the J gene TRBJ2-7, with D possibly matching TRBD1 (6 bases). This CDR3 has 16 residues. The V gene lost 1 base and the J gene lost 7 bases, with 20 bases spanning the gap. Germline assignment: CDR1 SGHDN and CDR2 FVKESK. This chain's CDR3 is CASSQVWGTPVWEQYF. The CDR3 DNA reads TGTGCCAGCAGCCAAGTATGGGGGACACCGGTGTGGGAGCAGTACTTC.

The chain joins TRBV21-1 to TRBJ1-2; TRBD1, the table's D call, lacks a check against the DNA. TRBV21-1 is tagged as a pseudogene. The CDR3 spans 14 residues. The CDR3 is CASSNPTGMSGYTF. CDR3 in DNA: TGTGCCAGCAGCAACCCGACAGGGATGAGTGGCTACACCTTC.

The chain links TRBV27 to TRBJ2-1; D may be TRBD1 (5 bases). Trimming pared 3 bases from V and 9 bases from J, leaving 18 bases between. The V gene's germline CDR1 is MNHEY and CDR2 SMNVEV (reference sequence). There are 15 residues in the CDR3. The CDR3 bases are TGTGCCAGCAGTTTGGTGAGCAATTATGACAGTGAGCAGTTCTTC. Its translation is CASSLVSNYDSEQFF.

The J gene is TRBJ2-2, the V gene TRBV9, with D possibly being TRBD1 (5 bases). Germline loops: CDR1 SGDLS, CDR2 YYNGEE. V lost 7 bases and J lost 0, with 7 bases in between. The CDR3 totals 13 residues. The CDR3 nucleotides are TGTGCCAGCGGACAACCGAACACCGGGGAGCTGTTTTTT. This encodes CASGQPNTGELFF.

In this sample, this clone turned up a few times. This chain's CDR3 is CASSLGDELEQYF. The CDR3 nucleotides read TGCGCCAGCAGTCTCGGAGATGAGCTCGAGCAGTACTTC. V is TRBV10-1 and J is TRBJ2-7; D is ambiguous. The CDR3 length is 13 residues. CDR1 and CDR2 (germline): WNHNN, SYGVQD (reference sequence). Between the trimmed V and J ends, which lost 5 bases and 6 bases, there was a span of 14 bases.

The rearrangement joins TRBV7-2 to TRBJ1-1; D perhaps matches TRBD1 (5 bases). The CDR3 contains 15 residues. The V and J ends lost 5 bases and 0 bases respectively, with 13 bases between them. Germline loops: CDR1 SGHTA, CDR2 FQGNSA. The CDR3 loop is CASSPGRVVNTEAFF. CDR3 bases: TGTGCCAGCAGCCCGGGCAGGGTGGTGAACACTGAAGCTTTCTTT.

The chain employs TRBV4-1 and TRBJ1-3; D unclear. This CDR3 has 16 amino acids. Trimming took off 0 bases at V and 0 bases at J, with 9 bases between the two ends. Germline CDR1 and CDR2: MGHRA and YSYEKL. The CDR3 bases are TGCGCCAGCAGCCAAGACCAGTTCCTCTCTGGAAACACCATATATTTT. Its protein product is CASSQDQFLSGNTIYF.

The CDR3 loop reads CASSISPEANYGYTF. CDR3 DNA: TGTGCCAGCAGCATTTCCCCAGAAGCTAACTATGGCTACACCTTC. The J gene is TRBJ1-2, the V gene TRBV9; D remains unclear. The CDR3 runs to 15 residues. The germline V and J ends were trimmed by 4 bases and 0 bases, with 13 bases remaining between them. From germline, CDR1 is SGDLS and CDR2 YYNGEE.

The chain links TRBV6-6 to TRBJ2-7, with 9 bases lining up with TRBD2. Germline CDR1 reads MNHNY; CDR2 reads SVGAGI (reference sequence). The CDR3 sequence is 14 residues long. V gave up 8 bases and J gave up 7 bases; unmatched junction bases: 12. In nucleotides, the CDR3 is TGTGCCAGCCGTGAGCGGGGGGCTTCGGGAGAGCAGTACGTC. Protein sequence: CASRERGASGEQYV.